The entry below describes one T cell receptor (beta chain). The antigen remains undetermined. This specimen comes from a study of CD8 T cells in ankylosing spondylitis. TCRdb passed the 5' RACE reads through MiXCR, listing each CDR3 protein once. This repertoire shows around 150,000 distinct CDR3 sequences, 44% found once; its top ten account for around 15%. The V and J ends lost 6 bases and 1 base respectively, with 15 bases between them. This CDR3 is built from 15 residues. Germline assignment: CDR1 MNHEY and CDR2 SVGEGT. General study results and limits: A TCR beta motif of 7 or 8 highly homologous variants appeared characteristic of ankylosing spondylitis blood. Disease-linked clones reportedly showed significant enrichment in matched ankylosing spondylitis synovial fluid. Disease-associated clones were CD8+ and fairly uncommon in peripheral blood.

V gene TRBV6-2 or TRBV6-3 combines with J gene TRBJ1-2; no firm D call. Sequenced sample: synovial fluid, either unsorted or a sorted T cell fraction (not recorded which). This receptor was obtained from a male donor with ankylosing spondylitis. The DNA for the CDR3 is TGTGCCAGCAGCCTACTAGGATCGATTAACTATGGCTACACCTTC. Translation: CASSLLGSINYGYTF.